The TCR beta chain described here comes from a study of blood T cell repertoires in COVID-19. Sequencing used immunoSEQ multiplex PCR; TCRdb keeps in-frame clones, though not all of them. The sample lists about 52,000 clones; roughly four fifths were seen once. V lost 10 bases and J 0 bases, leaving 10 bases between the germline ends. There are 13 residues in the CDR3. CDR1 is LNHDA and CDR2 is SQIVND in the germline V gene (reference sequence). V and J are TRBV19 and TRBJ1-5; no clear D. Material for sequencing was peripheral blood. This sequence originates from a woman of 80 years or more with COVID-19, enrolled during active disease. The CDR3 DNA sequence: TGTGCCACTAGACAATATAGCAATCAGCCCCAGCATTTT. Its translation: CATRQYSNQPQHF.